This entry features one TCR beta chain sequence. The sample originates from a study of blood T cell repertoires in COVID-19. Some clones are missing from TCRdb's copy, which holds only in-frame ones; the method was immunoSEQ multiplex PCR. The sample lists a few hundred thousand clones; 70% to 90% were seen once. V was clipped by 5 bases and J by 3 bases; unmatched bases: 13. Per germline, CDR1 SGHAT and CDR2 FQNNGV. CDR3 length equals 17 residues. The receptor was derived from a woman in her thirties or forties who had recovered from COVID-19. V and J are TRBV11-2 and TRBJ2-1, with 7 positions matching TRBD2. The sample consisted of PBMCs or T cells enriched from blood (not recorded which). The CDR3 protein is CASSTRERGGDYNEQFF. In DNA, the CDR3 is TGTGCCAGCAGCACAAGAGAGCGGGGTGGAGACTACAATGAGCAGTTCTTC.